The 22 T cell receptor beta chains listed next were all sequenced from one sample in a study of shared clonotypes between healthy human individuals. The data were produced by immunoSEQ multiplex PCR, yet TCRdb's version contains in-frame clones alone and is incomplete. This table holds 500,000 to 650,000 clones, around 78% found once. Input material: PBMCs. These receptor sequences come from a woman aged 40 to 50 in good health. Some clones in this sample may be carry-over from other donors' samples.

The genes are TRBV9 and TRBJ1-1; the D is unclear. Per the germline V gene, CDR1 is SGDLS and CDR2 is YYNGEE. The CDR3 is made up of 15 amino acids. V was cut by 3 bases and J by 1 base, with 13 bases left in between. The CDR3 DNA is TGTGCCAGCAGCGAAGGCGTAGGGAGGAACACTGAAGCTTTCTTT. Translation gives CASSEGVGRNTEAFF.

This clone was counted a few times. The V gene is TRBV7-9, the J gene TRBJ2-3, with D perhaps TRBD1 (6 bases). The germline gives CDR1 SEHNR, CDR2 FQNEAQ (reference sequence). Trimming cost V 5 bases and J 1 base, with 16 bases left between them. The CDR3 runs to 16 residues. Here the CDR3 reads CASSRTGPSGTDTQYF. CDR3 coding DNA: TGTGCCAGCAGCCGAACAGGGCCAAGTGGCACAGATACGCAGTATTTT.

This sequence joins TRBV9 and TRBJ2-7, with D maybe TRBD2 (5 bases). CDR1 is SGDLS, CDR2 YYNGEE, per germline. V gave up 0 bases and J gave up 3 bases, with 13 bases separating them. The CDR3 runs 15 residues. CDR3 protein: CASSVGFGKGYEQYF. Here the CDR3 DNA reads TGTGCCAGCAGCGTAGGCTTCGGGAAGGGCTACGAGCAGTACTTC. Using reference TRBV9 and TRBJ2-7 for the parts outside the CDR3, the full variable domain is DSGVTQTPKHLITATGQRVTLRCSPRSGDLSVYWYQQSLDQGLQFLIQYYNGEERAKGNILERFSAQQFPDLHSELNLSSLELGDSALYFCASSVGFGKGYEQYFGPGTRLTVT.

This clone was picked up one time. The rearrangement uses TRBV15 and TRBJ1-1, with a weak D call TRBD1 (6 bases). Germline CDR1 reads LNHNV; CDR2 reads YYDKDF (reference sequence). The CDR3 has 13 amino acids. Between the trimmed V and J ends, which lost 0 bases and 7 bases, there was a span of 9 bases. In DNA, the CDR3 is TGTGCCACCAGCAGAGACACCAGGGGTGAAGCTTTCTTT. Amino acids: CATSRDTRGEAFF.

The V and J genes are TRBV7-3 and TRBJ2-6; possibly TRBD1 or TRBD2 for D (5 bases each). Per germline, CDR1 SGHTA and CDR2 FQGTGA. Trimming cost V 5 bases and J 1 base, with 18 bases left between them. The CDR3 runs 18 residues. The CDR3 sequence is CASSPIGGDLSGANVLTF. CDR3 coding DNA: TGTGCCAGCAGCCCCATTGGGGGAGACTTGTCTGGGGCCAACGTCCTGACTTTC.

As concerns this clone: A much larger clonotype is one base distant, so this may be a read error. The chain couples TRBV25-1 to TRBJ1-4; the D is unclear. This CDR3 is built from 13 residues. Germline CDR1 reads MGHDK; CDR2 reads SYGVNS. Trimming took 6 bases from V and 6 from J, leaving 11 bases between them. In DNA, the CDR3 is TGTGCCAGCAGCGACGGATATGATGAAAAACTGTTTTTT. It yields the protein CASSDGYDEKLFF.

The chain uses TRBV7-2 and TRBJ2-2, with a possible D match to TRBD1 (5 bases). The CDR3 covers 17 residues. V lost 5 bases and J 2 bases, leaving 18 bases between the germline ends. Germline V gene data show CDR1 as SGHTA and CDR2 as FQGNSA. CDR3: CASSPQIGQGNTGELFF. CDR3 DNA: TGTGCCAGCAGCCCTCAAATCGGGCAGGGAAACACCGGGGAGCTGTTTTTT.

The genes are TRBV10-3 and TRBJ1-2; maybe TRBD1 (6 bases). Trimming left V 6 bases short and J 4 bases short, with 24 bases between. The CDR3 has 17 amino acids. Germline loops: CDR1 ENHRY, CDR2 SYGVKD. CDR3 residues: CAISQRGSGQGSYGYTF. CDR3 bases: TGTGCCATCAGCCAACGGGGGAGTGGGCAGGGGAGCTATGGCTACACCTTC.

Points on this clone: Given a far larger clone just one base away, this is likely a sequencing read error. The same CDR3 can be traced to other DNA sequences in this sample. The chain links TRBV6-6 to TRBJ1-2, with 7 bases matching TRBD1. The CDR3 loop spans 14 amino acids. CDR1 and CDR2 (germline): MNHNY, SVGAGI (reference sequence). This CDR3 is CASSTTGVNYGYTF. CDR3 coding DNA: TGTGCCAGCAGCACCACAGGGGTTAACTATGGCTACACCTTT.

The chain carries TRBV6-5 and TRBJ2-7, with 7 positions matching TRBD1. The CDR3 is 13 residues long. J gave up 3 bases and V 6 bases, and 5 bases lay outside the gene matches. Germline values: CDR1 MNHEY, CDR2 SVGAGI. The CDR3 loop is CASSRDSIYEQYF. In DNA form, the CDR3 reads TGTGCCAGCAGCCGGGACAGCATCTACGAGCAGTACTTC.

The chain joins TRBV11-3 to TRBJ2-7, with TRBD2 identical over 7 bases. Per germline, CDR1 SGHNT and CDR2 YENEEA. The V and J ends lost 4 bases and 7 bases, in that order; junction bases with no gene match: 4. The CDR3 runs 12 residues. CDR3 in amino acids: CASSSRGGEQYF. CDR3 DNA: TGTGCCAGCAGCTCCCGCGGGGGAGAGCAGTACTTC.

The rearrangement links TRBV6-5 to TRBJ1-4; 8 positions match TRBD1. In germline, CDR1 is MNHEY, CDR2 SVGAGI. Trimming took 3 bases from V and 8 from J; bases not matched to a gene: 8. The CDR3 has 15 amino acids. The chain's CDR3 is CASSYTTGVNEKLFF. The CDR3 region has the DNA TGTGCCAGCAGTTATACGACAGGGGTGAACGAAAAACTGTTTTTT.

This clone was seen once. The chain links TRBV11-3 to TRBJ2-2; D is unclear. V was pared by 6 bases and J by 7 bases, with 6 bases between. The CDR3 loop spans 11 amino acids. CDR1 is SGHNT, CDR2 YENEEA, per germline. The CDR3 DNA is TGTGCCAGCAGTCACAGCGGGGAGCTGTTTTTT. This translates into CASSHSGELFF. Full variable domain (remainder filled in from reference TRBV11-3 and TRBJ2-2): EAGVVQSPRYKIIEKKQPVAFWCNPISGHNTLYWYLQNLGQGPELLIRYENEEAVDDSQLPKDRFSAERLKGVDSTLKIQPAELGDSAVYLCASSHSGELFFGEGSRLTVL.

The table lists this clone with a count of one. The chain employs TRBV10-2 and TRBJ2-3, with D uncertain. Trimming pared 6 bases from V and 1 base from J, leaving 8 bases between. The CDR3 has 13 residues. Germline values: CDR1 WSHSY, CDR2 SAAADI. CDR3 coding DNA: TGCGCCAGCAGGATGGTGGGCACAGATACGCAGTATTTT. Protein product: CASRMVGTDTQYF.

The J gene is TRBJ1-5, the V gene TRBV4-1; maybe TRBD1 (5 bases). The V gene lost 0 bases and the J gene lost 7 bases, with 13 bases spanning the gap. The CDR3 spans 15 residues. Per germline, CDR1 MGHRA and CDR2 YSYEKL. CDR3 DNA: TGCGCCAGCAGCCAAGACCCTGCGGGACGCCAGCCCCAGCATTTT. It encodes CASSQDPAGRQPQHF.

As concerns this clone: This likely traces to a read error, being one base from a far larger clone. The V call is TRBV10-3, the J call TRBJ2-3, with TRBD1 matching 9 bases. This CDR3 is 14 amino acids long. Germline V gene data show CDR1 as ENHRY and CDR2 as SYGVKD. The CDR3 DNA reads TGTACCATCAGCGGGACAGGGACAACAGATACGCAGTATTTT. Translated: CTISGTGTTDTQYF.

The V gene is TRBV19, the J gene TRBJ2-1; maybe TRBD1 (8 bases). The CDR3 covers 16 residues. The V end was cut by 3 bases, the J end by 5 bases, with 17 bases between. Germline assignment: CDR1 LNHDA and CDR2 SQIVND (reference sequence). The CDR3 spells CASSIHTGGGNNEQFF. CDR3 coding DNA: TGTGCCAGTAGTATCCATACAGGGGGAGGGAACAATGAGCAGTTCTTC.

This clone was counted once. This chain joins TRBV5-1 and TRBJ2-7; D is tentatively TRBD1 or TRBD2 (5 bases each). The CDR3 has 15 residues. V was trimmed by 0 bases and J by 0 bases, leaving 10 bases between them. CDR1 is SGHRS and CDR2 is YFSETQ in the germline V gene. The CDR3 is CASSLVGRSSYEQYF. DNA for the CDR3: TGCGCCAGCAGCTTGGTGGGACGAAGCTCCTACGAGCAGTACTTC.

The V and J genes are TRBV4-2 and TRBJ1-5; the D is unclear. The CDR3 loop spans 16 amino acids. Trimming removed 0 bases from V and 5 bases from J, with 14 bases in between. CDR1 and CDR2 from the germline V gene are LGHNA and YNFKEQ. The CDR3: CASSQDGQTTYQPQHF. CDR3 in DNA: TGTGCCAGCAGCCAAGATGGTCAGACTACCTATCAGCCCCAGCATTTT.

V gene TRBV11-2 combines with J gene TRBJ1-4, with TRBD1 identical over 7 bases. J gave up 4 bases and V 5 bases, and 7 bases lay outside the gene matches. Germline lookup yields CDR1 SGHAT and CDR2 FQNNGV. This CDR3 spans 15 amino acids. CDR3 bases: TGTGCCAGCAGCCCAATGGGACAGAATAATGAAAAACTGTTTTTT. Its protein product is CASSPMGQNNEKLFF. The variable domain in full, completed from reference TRBV11-2 and TRBJ1-4, reads EAGVAQSPRYKIIEKRQSVAFWCNPISGHATLYWYQQILGQGPKLLIQFQNNGVVDDSQLPKDRFSAERLKGVDSTLKIQPAKLEDSAVYLCASSPMGQNNEKLFFGSGTQLSVL.

This clone was detected a few times. This sequence joins TRBV5-6 and TRBJ2-7, with 8 bases that match TRBD1. The CDR3 is 15 amino acids. Germline V gene lookup returns CDR1 SGHDT and CDR2 YYEEEE. The V segment lost 3 bases and the J segment 4 bases; nucleotides outside the gene matches: 9. CDR3 in DNA: TGTGCCAGCAGCTCCACCGGGACAGGAGATTACGAGCAGTACTTC. This codes for CASSSTGTGDYEQYF. The variable domain in full, with the rest retrieved from reference TRBV5-6 and TRBJ2-7, is DAGVTQSPTHLIKTRGQQVTLRCSPKSGHDTVSWYQQALGQGPQFIFQYYEEEERQRGNFPDRFSGHQFPNYSSELNVNALLLGDSALYLCASSSTGTGDYEQYFGPGTRLTVT.

The chain joins TRBV4-1 to TRBJ2-3, with unresolved D. This CDR3 spans 15 amino acids. Trimming cost V 1 base and J 4 bases, with 12 bases left between them. From germline, CDR1 is MGHRA and CDR2 YSYEKL. The CDR3 protein is CASSQVGVMADTQYF. The CDR3 DNA reads as TGCGCCAGCAGCCAAGTTGGAGTAATGGCAGATACGCAGTATTTT.